The sequence of this TCR beta chain was determined in a study of blood T cell repertoires in COVID-19. Trimming removed 8 bases from V and 7 bases from J, with 9 bases in between. The CDR3 runs 11 residues. The germline CDR1 and CDR2 sequences are MDHEN and SYDVKM. Assay: immunoSEQ multiplex PCR; the TCRdb copy retains only in-frame clones and omits some. This sample yields under 150,000 clones, of which around 81% are seen a single time; approximately 12% belongs to the top ten. The TCR was taken from a man between 60 and 70 years old with active or convalescent COVID-19. The V call is TRBV28, the J call TRBJ1-5; perhaps TRBD1 as D (5 bases). Material for sequencing was peripheral blood. CDR3 sequence: CASGREQPQHF. Here the CDR3 DNA reads TGTGCCAGCGGCAGGGAACAGCCCCAGCATTTT.